The 22 T cell receptor beta chains in this list originate from one sample, sequenced in a study of blood T cell repertoires in COVID-19 (dated by TCRdb to the early 2020s). The library was built by means of the immunoSEQ multiplex PCR assay. Drawn from immuneACCESS, this table holds only the in-frame rearrangements with V and J called that TCRdb kept. Clones are partly lost; checked studies trace under half to an unresolved V gene and leave the rest unexplained. Present in this sample are around 100,000 clones, about 89% of which were seen just once. The ten biggest clones cover about 1.8% of the sample. The source material was peripheral blood. These receptors were obtained from a human donor with active COVID-19. The donor label of this sample is uncertain.

This clone was counted only a few times. This rearrangement joins TRBV4-2 to TRBJ1-5; D not certain. CDR3 size: 12 residues. CDR1 and CDR2 from the germline V gene are LGHNA and YNFKEQ. The V end was cut by 5 bases, the J end by 4 bases, with 6 bases between. The CDR3 loop is CASSSGNQPQHF. In nucleotides, the CDR3 is TGTGCCAGCAGCAGCGGAAATCAGCCCCAGCATTTT.

The gene calls are TRBV19 and TRBJ1-5; D gene uncertain. Trimming cost V 8 bases and J 0 bases, with 8 bases left between them. This CDR3 comprises 13 residues. Germline CDR1 is LNHDA and CDR2 is SQIVND (reference sequence). The CDR3 protein is CASQMISNQPQHF. The CDR3 DNA follows: TGTGCCAGTCAGATGATTAGCAATCAGCCCCAGCATTTT.

The chain couples TRBV6-6 to TRBJ1-1; D is undetermined. Trimming left V 0 bases short and J 7 bases short, with 6 bases between. Per germline, CDR1 MNHNY and CDR2 SVGAGI (reference sequence). This CDR3 region has 12 residues. The CDR3 spells CASSYSGSEAFF. The CDR3 bases are TGTGCCAGCAGTTACTCTGGCAGTGAAGCTTTCTTT.

The chain is built from TRBV6-1 and TRBJ1-4; 8 bases fit TRBD1. The germline CDR1 and CDR2 sequences are MNHNS and SASEGT. This CDR3 region has 18 residues. V shed 2 bases and J 5 bases; nucleotides not matched to a gene: 13. The CDR3 nucleotides read TGTGCCAGCAGTGAATATGCCCCGTGGGGACAGGACAATGAAAAACTGTTTTTT. Translated: CASSEYAPWGQDNEKLFF.

The chain recombines TRBV2 with TRBJ2-3; the match to TRBD2 covers 9 bases. CDR1 is SNHLY and CDR2 is FYNNEI in the germline V gene. The CDR3 extends over 17 amino acids. With 8 bases clipped from V and 1 base from J, the junction kept 13 bases outside the gene matches. CDR3 sequence: CASYFSGSELGTDTQYF. The DNA for the CDR3 is TGTGCCAGCTATTTTAGCGGGAGTGAGTTGGGCACAGATACGCAGTATTTT. Using reference TRBV2 and TRBJ2-3 for the parts outside the CDR3, the full variable domain is EPEVTQTPSHQVTQMGQEVILRCVPISNHLYFYWYRQILGQKVEFLVSFYNNEISEKSEIFDDQFSVERPDGSNFTLKIRSTKLEDSAMYFCASYFSGSELGTDTQYFGPGTRLTVL.

The chain is built from TRBV25-1 and TRBJ2-2, with D tentatively TRBD2 (6 bases). The CDR3 is 13 residues long. V lost 8 bases, J lost 6 bases, and 13 bases lay in between. CDR1 and CDR2 (germline): MGHDK, SYGVNS. The CDR3 DNA reads TGTGCCAGCCACCGCGGGGCGGCCGGGGAGCTGTTTTTT. Residues: CASHRGAAGELFF.

For the CDR3, the DNA is TGTGCCAGCAGTGAAGATCGTGGAGAGCAAGAGACCCAGTACTTC. Translation gives CASSEDRGEQETQYF. The J gene is TRBJ2-5, the V gene TRBV2, with D uncertain. Germline-derived CDR1 and CDR2 are SNHLY and FYNNEI. This CDR3 region has 15 residues. V lost 1 base, J lost 2 bases, and 11 bases lay in between.

J is TRBJ2-7 and V is TRBV24-1, with TRBD2 identical over 11 bases. Germline V gene lookup returns CDR1 KGHDR and CDR2 SFDVKD. The CDR3 is 15 residues long. Trimming cost V 3 bases and J 1 base; bases outside gene matches: 1. CDR3 coding DNA: TGTGCCACCAGTGATACTAGCGGGGGTTCCTACGAGCAGTACTTC. Its translation: CATSDTSGGSYEQYF.

The rearrangement joins TRBV4-1 to TRBJ1-2; tentatively, D is TRBD1 (5 bases). The CDR3 sequence is 14 residues long. Per germline, CDR1 MGHRA and CDR2 YSYEKL. The V end lost 4 bases, the J end lost 5 bases, and 14 bases lay between the germline ends. CDR3 sequence reads: CASSPQGIRYGYTF. The CDR3 DNA follows: TGCGCCAGCAGCCCCCAGGGTATTCGGTATGGCTACACCTTC.

This chain connects TRBV15 to TRBJ2-5; D is possibly TRBD1 (5 bases). This CDR3 has 17 amino acids. Trimming cost V 4 bases and J 1 base, with 19 bases left between them. Per the germline V gene, CDR1 is LNHNV and CDR2 is YYDKDF (reference sequence). The CDR3 loop is CATSKPTGEGLQETQYF. The CDR3 DNA reads as TGTGCCACCAGCAAACCCACAGGAGAAGGGCTCCAAGAGACCCAGTACTTC.

J is TRBJ2-5 and V is TRBV5-4, with 7 bases fitting TRBD1. After removal of 4 bases from V and 1 base from J, the junction contained 4 bases not matched to a gene. The germline V gene encodes CDR1 SGHNT and CDR2 YYREEE (reference sequence). This CDR3 region has 14 residues. The CDR3 protein is CASSKGQSQETQYF. CDR3 nucleotides: TGTGCCAGCAGCAAGGGACAGTCCCAAGAGACCCAGTACTTC.

The CDR3 region has the DNA TGTGCCAGCTCACCACCGGGACAGGGCTCCCGGAACATTCAGTACTTC. Translating it yields CASSPPGQGSRNIQYF. The chain combines TRBV18 with TRBJ2-4; TRBD1 agrees at 9 bases. V lost 0 bases and J lost 7; bases outside the gene matches: 7. This CDR3 is built from 16 residues. Germline-derived CDR1 and CDR2 are KGHSH and LQKENI.

The genes are TRBV11-3 and TRBJ2-3; TRBD2 is a possible D gene (5 bases). Trimming took off 5 bases at V and 2 bases at J, with 11 bases between the two ends. The germline gives CDR1 SGHNT, CDR2 YENEEA. The CDR3 consists of 14 residues. The CDR3 DNA reads as TGTGCCAGCAGCCTAGGGCGGGTCACAGATACGCAGTATTTT. Translating it yields CASSLGRVTDTQYF.

The gene calls are TRBV5-1 and TRBJ2-7; 8 nucleotides line up with TRBD2. The CDR3 extends over 14 amino acids. Germline V CDR1 and CDR2: SGHRS, YFSETQ. J gave up 2 bases and V 5 bases, and 6 bases lay outside the gene matches. CDR3 sequence (DNA): TGCGCCAGCAGGGCACGGGGGGGCCCCTACGAGCAGTACTTC. It codes for CASRARGGPYEQYF.

The chain links TRBV28 to TRBJ1-6; TRBD1 matches 11 bases. The CDR3 totals 15 residues. V gave up 0 bases and J gave up 9 bases; unmatched junction bases: 1. CDR1 is MDHEN and CDR2 is SYDVKM in the germline V gene. The CDR3 spells CASSLWGTGGSPLHF. CDR3 DNA sequence: TGTGCCAGCAGTTTATGGGGGACAGGGGGTTCACCCCTCCACTTT.

On this clone: An end of the junction differs from the germline gene, which may be a read error. The chain combines TRBV7-7 with TRBJ1-1; TRBD1 might be the D (5 bases). The CDR3 loop spans 18 amino acids. Germline-derived CDR1 and CDR2 are SSHAT and FNYEAQ (reference sequence). The DNA for the CDR3 is TGTGCTAGCAGCTACCGGACGGGGGGATATAGGATGAACACTGAAGCTTTCTTT. Translated, it gives CASSYRTGGYRMNTEAFF.

This rearrangement joins TRBV9 to TRBJ2-1, with 8 positions matching TRBD2. Germline CDR1 and CDR2: SGDLS and YYNGEE. The CDR3 consists of 13 residues. With 2 bases clipped from V and 9 bases from J, the junction kept 4 bases outside the gene matches. The CDR3 loop is CASSVGTSLEQFF. Here the CDR3 DNA reads TGTGCCAGCAGCGTCGGGACTAGTCTTGAGCAGTTCTTC.

This chain uses TRBV29-1 with TRBJ1-1, with 7 bases lining up with TRBD1. Looked up from germline, CDR1 is SQVTM and CDR2 is ANQGSEA. The ends lost 5 bases at V and 4 bases at J; junction bases unmatched: 7. This CDR3 region has 13 residues. CDR3 sequence (DNA): TGCAGCGTTCGAGTTTCAGGGGGCACTGAAGCTTTCTTT. It is translated as CSVRVSGGTEAFF.

The chain links TRBV6-5 to TRBJ1-1; D uncertain. The CDR3 contains 13 residues. The V end lost 8 bases, the J end lost 5 bases, and 15 bases lay between the germline ends. Germline V gene sequence: CDR1 MNHEY, CDR2 SVGAGI. CDR3 sequence (DNA): TGTGCCAGCGGCGGCGCGGTTAGAACTGAAGCTTTCTTT. Its protein is CASGGAVRTEAFF.

This chain uses TRBV4-1 with TRBJ2-7; no reliable D call. The germline CDR1 and CDR2 sequences are MGHRA and YSYEKL. Trimming pared 2 bases from V and 5 bases from J, leaving 4 bases between. CDR3 length: 11 amino acids. The chain's CDR3 is CASSQLNEQYF. Here the CDR3 DNA reads TGCGCCAGCAGCCAATTAAACGAGCAGTACTTC.

This clone was observed a few times. The genes are TRBV5-1 and TRBJ2-7; a weak D match, TRBD1 (5 bases). Germline V CDR1 and CDR2: SGHRS, YFSETQ. Between the trimmed V and J ends, which lost 0 bases and 3 bases, there was a span of 10 bases. This CDR3 is 14 amino acids long. The DNA of the CDR3 is TGCGCCAGCAGCTTGGACAGGACCTACTACGAGCAGTACTTC. This gives the protein CASSLDRTYYEQYF.

The rearrangement joins TRBV7-2 to TRBJ1-4; D unresolved. The CDR3 is 14 residues long. Germline CDR1 is SGHTA and CDR2 is FQGNSA. V lost 2 bases and J 3 bases, leaving 7 bases between the germline ends. CDR3 nucleotide sequence: TGTGCCAGCAGCTTACAGGTCTCTAATGAAAAACTGTTTTTT. This sequence encodes CASSLQVSNEKLFF.